This T cell receptor beta chain was sequenced for a study of cytomegalovirus exposure and HLA in healthy donors. The V end lost 0 bases, the J end lost 3 bases, and 14 bases lay between the germline ends. The CDR3 runs to 16 residues. Germline values: CDR1 SGHDN, CDR2 FVKESK. This clone has a single count. The antigen remains unidentified. Whole-study results and caveats: According to the study, approximately 150 TCR beta chains were cytomegalovirus-associated. DRB1 had the most TCR associations and HLA-C the fewest, a later analysis found, with rates varying by HLA locus.

Despite likely unrecorded immune exposures, the donors were nominally healthy at the time of sampling. The PCR employed 60 Vbeta primers together with 13 Jbeta primers. TCRdb's copy holds only in-frame clones and misses some; the assay was immunoSEQ multiplex PCR. The sample includes 140,000 or so clones, roughly 70% of them seen just once. Sequencing used PBMCs. The chain combines TRBV14 with TRBJ1-1; D is undetermined. The sequence derives from a man between 18 and 29 years old in good health and CMV-seropositive. In nucleotides, the CDR3 is TGTGCCAGCAGCCAAGATCTTGGGCAATTGGACACTGAAGCTTTCTTT. Residues: CASSQDLGQLDTEAFF.